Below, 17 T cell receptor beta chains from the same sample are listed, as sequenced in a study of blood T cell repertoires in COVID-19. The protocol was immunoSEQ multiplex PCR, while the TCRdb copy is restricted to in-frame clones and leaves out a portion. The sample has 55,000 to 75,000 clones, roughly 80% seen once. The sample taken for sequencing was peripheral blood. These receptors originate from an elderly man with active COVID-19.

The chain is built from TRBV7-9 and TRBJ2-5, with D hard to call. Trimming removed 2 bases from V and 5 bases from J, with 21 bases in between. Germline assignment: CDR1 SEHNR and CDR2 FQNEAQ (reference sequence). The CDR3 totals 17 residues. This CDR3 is CASSLLIPTPTKETQYF. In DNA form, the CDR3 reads TGTGCCAGCAGCTTATTGATCCCAACCCCTACCAAGGAGACCCAGTACTTC. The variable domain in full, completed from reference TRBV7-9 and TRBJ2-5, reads DTGVSQNPRHKITKRGQNVTFRCDPISEHNRLYWYRQTLGQGPEFLTYFQNEAQLEKSRLLSDRFSAERPKGSFSTLEIQRTEQGDSAMYLCASSLLIPTPTKETQYFGPGTRLLVL.

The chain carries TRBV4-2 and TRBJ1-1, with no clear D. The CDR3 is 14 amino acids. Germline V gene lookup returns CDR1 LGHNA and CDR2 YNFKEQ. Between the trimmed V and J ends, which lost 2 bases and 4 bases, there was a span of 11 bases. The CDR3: CASSQRVEGTEAFF. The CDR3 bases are TGTGCCAGCAGCCAACGGGTGGAAGGCACTGAAGCTTTCTTT.

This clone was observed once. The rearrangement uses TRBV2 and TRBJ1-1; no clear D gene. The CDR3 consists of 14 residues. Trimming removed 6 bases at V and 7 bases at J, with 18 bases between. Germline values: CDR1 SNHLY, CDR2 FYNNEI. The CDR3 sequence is CASSREVTRGEAFF. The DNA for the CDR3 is TGTGCCAGCAGCAGAGAAGTGACTCGGGGTGAAGCTTTCTTT.

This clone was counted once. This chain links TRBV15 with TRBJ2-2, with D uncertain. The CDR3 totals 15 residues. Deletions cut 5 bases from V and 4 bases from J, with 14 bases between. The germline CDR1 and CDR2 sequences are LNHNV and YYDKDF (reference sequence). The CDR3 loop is CATSRTTPSTGELFF. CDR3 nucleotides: TGTGCCACCAGCCGAACGACCCCTAGCACCGGGGAGCTGTTTTTT.

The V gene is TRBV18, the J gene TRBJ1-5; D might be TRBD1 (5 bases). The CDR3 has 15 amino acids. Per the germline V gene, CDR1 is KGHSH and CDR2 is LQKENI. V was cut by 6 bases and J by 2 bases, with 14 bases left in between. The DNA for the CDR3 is TGTGCCAGCTCTCCAGTCCCGGGGGGCAATCAGCCCCAGCATTTT. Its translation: CASSPVPGGNQPQHF.

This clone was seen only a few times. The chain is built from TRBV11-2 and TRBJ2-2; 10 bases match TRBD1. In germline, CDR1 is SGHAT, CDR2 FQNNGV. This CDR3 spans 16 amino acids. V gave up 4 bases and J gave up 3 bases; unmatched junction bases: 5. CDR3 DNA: TGTGCCAGCAGCTGGACAGGGGGGGCGGACACCGGGGAGCTGTTTTTT. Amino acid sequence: CASSWTGGADTGELFF.

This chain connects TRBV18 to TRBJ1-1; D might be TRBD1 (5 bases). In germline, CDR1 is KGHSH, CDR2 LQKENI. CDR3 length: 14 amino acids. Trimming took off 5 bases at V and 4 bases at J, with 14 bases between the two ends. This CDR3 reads CASSDARVGTEAFF. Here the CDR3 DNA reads TGTGCCAGCTCAGACGCCAGGGTGGGCACTGAAGCTTTCTTT.

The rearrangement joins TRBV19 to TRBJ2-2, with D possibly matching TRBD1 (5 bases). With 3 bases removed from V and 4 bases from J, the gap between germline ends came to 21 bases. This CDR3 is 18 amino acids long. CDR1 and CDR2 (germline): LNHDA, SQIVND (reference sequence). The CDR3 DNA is TGTGCCAGTAGTATTTGGGGCACTCGAGTCTCGGGCACCGGGGAGCTGTTTTTT. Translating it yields CASSIWGTRVSGTGELFF.

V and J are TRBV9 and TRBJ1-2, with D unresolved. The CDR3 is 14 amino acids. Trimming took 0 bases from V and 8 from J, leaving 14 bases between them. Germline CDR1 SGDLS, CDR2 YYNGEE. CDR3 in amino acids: CASSVVLSGGGYTF. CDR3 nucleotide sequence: TGTGCCAGCAGCGTAGTTTTATCGGGAGGGGGCTACACCTTC.

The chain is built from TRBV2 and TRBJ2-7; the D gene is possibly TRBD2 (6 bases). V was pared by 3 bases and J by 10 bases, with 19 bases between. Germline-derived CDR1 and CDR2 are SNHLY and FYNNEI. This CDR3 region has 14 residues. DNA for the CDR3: TGTGCCAGCAGTGATCGGGGGACCCTTGGAGTACAGTACTTC. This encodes CASSDRGTLGVQYF.

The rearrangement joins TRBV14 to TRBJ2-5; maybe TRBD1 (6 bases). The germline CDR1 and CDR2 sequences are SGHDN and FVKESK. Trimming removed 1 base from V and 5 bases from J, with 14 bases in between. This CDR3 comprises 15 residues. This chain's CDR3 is CASSQANRAPETQYF. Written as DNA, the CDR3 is TGTGCCAGCAGCCAAGCCAACAGGGCTCCCGAGACCCAGTACTTC.

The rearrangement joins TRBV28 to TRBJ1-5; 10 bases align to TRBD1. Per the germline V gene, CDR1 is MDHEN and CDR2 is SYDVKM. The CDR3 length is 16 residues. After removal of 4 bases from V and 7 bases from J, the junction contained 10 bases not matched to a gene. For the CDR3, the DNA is TGTGCCAGCAGTTACCTAGGAGGGACAGGGGAACAGCCCCAGCATTTT. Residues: CASSYLGGTGEQPQHF.

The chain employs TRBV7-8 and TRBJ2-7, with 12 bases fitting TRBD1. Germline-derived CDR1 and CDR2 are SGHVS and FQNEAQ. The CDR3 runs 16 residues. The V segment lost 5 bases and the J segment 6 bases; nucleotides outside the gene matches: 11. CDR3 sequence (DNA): TGTGCCAGCAGCCAGGGGGGACAGGGGGCTTTTGTCGAGCAGTACTTC. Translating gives CASSQGGQGAFVEQYF.

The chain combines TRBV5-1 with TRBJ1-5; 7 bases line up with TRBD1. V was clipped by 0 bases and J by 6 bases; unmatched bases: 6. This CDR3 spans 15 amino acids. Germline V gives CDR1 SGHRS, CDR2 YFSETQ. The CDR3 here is CASSLEGARGQPQHF. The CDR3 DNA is TGCGCCAGCAGCTTGGAGGGGGCTAGGGGTCAGCCCCAGCATTTT.

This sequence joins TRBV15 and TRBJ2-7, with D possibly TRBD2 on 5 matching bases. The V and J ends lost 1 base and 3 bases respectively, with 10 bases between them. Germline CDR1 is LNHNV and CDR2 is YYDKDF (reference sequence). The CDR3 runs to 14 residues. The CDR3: CATSRVPGFYEQYF. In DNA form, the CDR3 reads TGTGCCACCAGCAGAGTTCCGGGGTTCTACGAGCAGTACTTC.

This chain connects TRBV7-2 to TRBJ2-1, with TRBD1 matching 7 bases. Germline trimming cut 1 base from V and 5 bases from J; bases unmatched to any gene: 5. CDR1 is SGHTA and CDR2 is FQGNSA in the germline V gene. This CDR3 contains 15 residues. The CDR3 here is CASSLEGTVNNEQFF. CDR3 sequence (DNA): TGTGCCAGCAGCTTAGAGGGGACAGTAAACAATGAGCAGTTCTTC.

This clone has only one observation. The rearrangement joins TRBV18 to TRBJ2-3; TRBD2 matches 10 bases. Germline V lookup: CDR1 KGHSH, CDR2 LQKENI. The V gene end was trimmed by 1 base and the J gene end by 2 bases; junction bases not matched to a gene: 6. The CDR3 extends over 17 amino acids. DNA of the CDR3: TGTGCCAGCTCACCACTTGGCCTAGCGGGGGACACAGATACGCAGTATTTT. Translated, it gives CASSPLGLAGDTDTQYF.